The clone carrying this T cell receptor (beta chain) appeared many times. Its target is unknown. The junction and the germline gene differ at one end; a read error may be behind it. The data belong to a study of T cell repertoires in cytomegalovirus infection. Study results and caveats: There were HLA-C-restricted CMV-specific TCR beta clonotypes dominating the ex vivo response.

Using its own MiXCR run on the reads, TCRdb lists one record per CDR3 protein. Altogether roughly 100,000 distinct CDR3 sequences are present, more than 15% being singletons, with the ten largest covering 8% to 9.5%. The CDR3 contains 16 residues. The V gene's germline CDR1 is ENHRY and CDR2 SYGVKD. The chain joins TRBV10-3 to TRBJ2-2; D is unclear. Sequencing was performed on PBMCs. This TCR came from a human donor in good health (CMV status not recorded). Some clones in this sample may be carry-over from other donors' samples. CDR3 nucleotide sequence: TGTGCCATCAGCGAGTACACAATCGGTAACACCGGGGAGCTGTTTTTT. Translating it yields CAISEYTIGNTGELFF.